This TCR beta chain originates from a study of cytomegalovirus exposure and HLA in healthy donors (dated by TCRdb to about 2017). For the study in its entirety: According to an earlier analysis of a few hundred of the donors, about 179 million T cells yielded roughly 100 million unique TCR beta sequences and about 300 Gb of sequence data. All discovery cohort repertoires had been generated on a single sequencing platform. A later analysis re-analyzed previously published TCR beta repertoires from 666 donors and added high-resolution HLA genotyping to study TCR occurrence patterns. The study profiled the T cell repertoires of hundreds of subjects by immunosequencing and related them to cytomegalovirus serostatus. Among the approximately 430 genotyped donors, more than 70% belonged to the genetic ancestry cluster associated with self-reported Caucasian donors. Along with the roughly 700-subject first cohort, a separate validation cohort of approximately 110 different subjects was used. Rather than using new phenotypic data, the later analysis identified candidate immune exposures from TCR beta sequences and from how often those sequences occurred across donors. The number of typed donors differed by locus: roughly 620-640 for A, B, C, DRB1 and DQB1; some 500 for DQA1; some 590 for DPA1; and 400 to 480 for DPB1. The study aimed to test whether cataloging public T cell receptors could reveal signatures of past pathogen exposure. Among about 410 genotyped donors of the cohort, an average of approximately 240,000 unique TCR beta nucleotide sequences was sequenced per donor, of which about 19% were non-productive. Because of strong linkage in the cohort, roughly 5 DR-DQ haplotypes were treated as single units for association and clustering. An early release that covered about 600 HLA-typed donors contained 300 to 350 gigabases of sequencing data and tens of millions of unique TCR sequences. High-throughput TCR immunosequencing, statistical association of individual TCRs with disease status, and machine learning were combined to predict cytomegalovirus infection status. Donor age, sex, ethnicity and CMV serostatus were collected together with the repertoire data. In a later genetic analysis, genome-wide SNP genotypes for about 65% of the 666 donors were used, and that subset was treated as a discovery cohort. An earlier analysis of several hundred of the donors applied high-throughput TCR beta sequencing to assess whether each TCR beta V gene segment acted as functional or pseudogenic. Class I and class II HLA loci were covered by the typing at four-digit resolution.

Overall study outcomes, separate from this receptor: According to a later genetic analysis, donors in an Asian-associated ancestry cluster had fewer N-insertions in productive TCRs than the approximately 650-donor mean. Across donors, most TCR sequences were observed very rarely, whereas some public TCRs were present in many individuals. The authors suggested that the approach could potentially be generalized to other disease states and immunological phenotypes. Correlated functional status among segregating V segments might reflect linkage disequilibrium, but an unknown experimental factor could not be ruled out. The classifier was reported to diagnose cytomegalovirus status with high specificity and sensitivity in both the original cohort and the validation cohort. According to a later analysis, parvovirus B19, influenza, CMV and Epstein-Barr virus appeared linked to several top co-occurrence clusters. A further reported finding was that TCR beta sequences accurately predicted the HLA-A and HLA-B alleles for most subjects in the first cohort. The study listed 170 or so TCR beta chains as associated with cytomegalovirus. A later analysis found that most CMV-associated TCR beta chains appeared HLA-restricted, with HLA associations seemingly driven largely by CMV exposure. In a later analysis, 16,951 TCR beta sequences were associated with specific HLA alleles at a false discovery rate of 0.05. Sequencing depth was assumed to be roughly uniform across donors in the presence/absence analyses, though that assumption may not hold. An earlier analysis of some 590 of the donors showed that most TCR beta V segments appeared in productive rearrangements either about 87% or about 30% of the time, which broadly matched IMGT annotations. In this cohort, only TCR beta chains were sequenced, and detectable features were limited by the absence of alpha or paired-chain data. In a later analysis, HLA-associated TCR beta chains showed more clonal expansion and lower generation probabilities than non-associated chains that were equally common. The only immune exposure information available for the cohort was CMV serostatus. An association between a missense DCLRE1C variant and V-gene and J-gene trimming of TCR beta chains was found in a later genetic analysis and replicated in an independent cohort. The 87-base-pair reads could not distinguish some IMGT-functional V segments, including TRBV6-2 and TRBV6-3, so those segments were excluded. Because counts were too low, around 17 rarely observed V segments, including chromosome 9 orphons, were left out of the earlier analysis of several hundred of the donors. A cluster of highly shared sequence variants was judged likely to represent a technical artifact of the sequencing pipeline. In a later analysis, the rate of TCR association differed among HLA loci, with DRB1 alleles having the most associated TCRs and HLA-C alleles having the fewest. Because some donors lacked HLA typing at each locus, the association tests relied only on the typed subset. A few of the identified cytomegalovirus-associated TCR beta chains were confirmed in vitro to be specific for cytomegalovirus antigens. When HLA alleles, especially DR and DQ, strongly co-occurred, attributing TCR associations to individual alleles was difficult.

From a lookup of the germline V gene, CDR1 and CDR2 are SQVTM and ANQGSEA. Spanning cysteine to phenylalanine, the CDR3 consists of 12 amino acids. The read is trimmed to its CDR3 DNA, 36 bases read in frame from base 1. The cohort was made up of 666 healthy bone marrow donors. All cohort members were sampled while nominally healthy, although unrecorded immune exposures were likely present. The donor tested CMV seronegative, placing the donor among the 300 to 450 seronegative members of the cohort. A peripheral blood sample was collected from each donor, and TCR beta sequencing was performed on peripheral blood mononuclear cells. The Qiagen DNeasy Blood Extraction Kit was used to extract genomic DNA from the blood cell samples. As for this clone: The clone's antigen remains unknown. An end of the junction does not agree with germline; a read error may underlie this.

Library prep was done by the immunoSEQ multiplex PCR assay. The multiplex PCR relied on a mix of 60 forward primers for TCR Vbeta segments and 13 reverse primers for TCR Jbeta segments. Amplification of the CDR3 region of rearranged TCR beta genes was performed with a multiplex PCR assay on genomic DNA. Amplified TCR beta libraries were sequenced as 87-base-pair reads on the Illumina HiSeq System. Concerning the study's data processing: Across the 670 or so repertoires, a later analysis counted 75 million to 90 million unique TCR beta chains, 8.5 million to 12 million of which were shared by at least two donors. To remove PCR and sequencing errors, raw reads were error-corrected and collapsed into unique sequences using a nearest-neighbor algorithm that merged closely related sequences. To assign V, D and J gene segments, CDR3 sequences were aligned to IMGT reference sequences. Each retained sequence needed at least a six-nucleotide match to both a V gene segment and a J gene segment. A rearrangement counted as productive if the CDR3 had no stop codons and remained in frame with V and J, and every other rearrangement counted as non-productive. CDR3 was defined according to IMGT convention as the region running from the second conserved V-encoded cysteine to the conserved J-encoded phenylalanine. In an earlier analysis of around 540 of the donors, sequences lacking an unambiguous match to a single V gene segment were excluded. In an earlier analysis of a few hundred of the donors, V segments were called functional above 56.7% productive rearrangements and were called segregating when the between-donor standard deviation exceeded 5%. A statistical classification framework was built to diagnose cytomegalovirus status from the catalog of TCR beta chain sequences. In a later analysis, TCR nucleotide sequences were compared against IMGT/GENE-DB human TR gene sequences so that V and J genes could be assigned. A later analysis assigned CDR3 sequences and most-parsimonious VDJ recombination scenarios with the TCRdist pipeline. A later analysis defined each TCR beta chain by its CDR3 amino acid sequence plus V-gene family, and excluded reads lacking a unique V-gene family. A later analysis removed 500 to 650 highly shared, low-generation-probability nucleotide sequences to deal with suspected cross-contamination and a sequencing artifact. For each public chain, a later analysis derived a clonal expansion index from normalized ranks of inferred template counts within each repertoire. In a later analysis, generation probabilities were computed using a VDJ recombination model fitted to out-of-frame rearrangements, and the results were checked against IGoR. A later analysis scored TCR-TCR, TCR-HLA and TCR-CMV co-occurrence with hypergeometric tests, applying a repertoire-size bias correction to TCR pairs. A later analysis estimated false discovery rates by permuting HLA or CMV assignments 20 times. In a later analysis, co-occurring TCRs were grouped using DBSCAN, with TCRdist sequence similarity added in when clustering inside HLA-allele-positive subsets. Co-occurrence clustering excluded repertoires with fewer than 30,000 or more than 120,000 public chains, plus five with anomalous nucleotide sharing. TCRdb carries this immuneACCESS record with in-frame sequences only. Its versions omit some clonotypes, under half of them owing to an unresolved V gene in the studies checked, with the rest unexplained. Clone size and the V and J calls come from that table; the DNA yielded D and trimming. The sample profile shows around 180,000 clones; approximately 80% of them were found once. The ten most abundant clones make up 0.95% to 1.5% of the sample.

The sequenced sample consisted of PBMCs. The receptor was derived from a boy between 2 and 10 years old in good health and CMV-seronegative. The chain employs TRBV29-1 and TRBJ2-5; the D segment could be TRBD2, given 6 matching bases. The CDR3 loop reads CSAGGLREAQYF. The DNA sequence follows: TGCAGCGCTGGGGGGTTAAGAGAGGCCCAGTACTTC.